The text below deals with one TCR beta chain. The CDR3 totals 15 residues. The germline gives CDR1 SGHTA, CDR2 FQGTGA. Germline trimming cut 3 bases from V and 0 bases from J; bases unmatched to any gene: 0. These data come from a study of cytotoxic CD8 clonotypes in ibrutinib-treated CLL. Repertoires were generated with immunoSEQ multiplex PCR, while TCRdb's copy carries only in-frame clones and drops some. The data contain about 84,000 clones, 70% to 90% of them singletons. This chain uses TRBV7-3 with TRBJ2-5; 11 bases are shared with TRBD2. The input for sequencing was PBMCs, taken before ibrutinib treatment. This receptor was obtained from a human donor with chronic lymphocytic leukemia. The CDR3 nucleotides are TGTGCCAGCAGCTTGGGACTAGCGGACCAAGAGACCCAGTACTTC. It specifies CASSLGLADQETQYF.